One sample yielded the 21 T cell receptor beta chains listed below, sequenced in a study of cytomegalovirus exposure and HLA in healthy donors. Primers: 60 Vbeta forward and 13 Jbeta reverse. Sequenced by immunoSEQ multiplex PCR; TCRdb stores in-frame clones only, minus some. The sample lists about 140,000 clones, approximately 71% occurring once. The specimen was PBMCs. The receptors come from a middle-aged man in good health and CMV-seronegative.

The chain is built from TRBV6-1 and TRBJ2-3; TRBD1 agrees at 8 bases. V was clipped by 3 bases and J by 1 base; unmatched bases: 3. This CDR3 is 15 amino acids long. CDR1 and CDR2 (germline): MNHNS, SASEGT. The CDR3 region is CASSEAGQGTDTQYF. CDR3 nucleotide sequence: TGTGCCAGCAGTGAGGCGGGACAGGGCACAGATACGCAGTATTTT.

CDR3 nucleotide sequence: TGTGCCAGCAGTCGCCGGGACAGGGGAAATGAGCAGTTCTTC. It codes for CASSRRDRGNEQFF. V gene TRBV6-5 combines with J gene TRBJ2-1; 10 nucleotides line up with TRBD1. J was trimmed by 7 bases and V by 5 bases; bases with no gene match: 5. Germline V CDR1 and CDR2: MNHEY, SVGAGI. The CDR3 is made up of 14 amino acids.

The CDR3 DNA is TGCGCCAGCAGATGGACGGGACAGGGGTTAGACTGGCAGTACTTC. Protein sequence: CASRWTGQGLDWQYF. The chain links TRBV5-1 to TRBJ2-7; 10 bases agree with TRBD1. V lost 5 bases and J lost 9; bases outside the gene matches: 14. The V gene's germline CDR1 is SGHRS and CDR2 YFSETQ. The length of the CDR3 is 15 residues.

CDR3 region: CASTVDSYNEQFF. CDR3 nucleotides: TGTGCCAGCACCGTAGACTCCTACAATGAGCAGTTCTTC. The chain links TRBV7-9 to TRBJ2-1; D not resolved. Trimming left V 7 bases short and J 0 bases short, with 7 bases between. Germline CDR1 and CDR2: SEHNR and FQNEAQ (reference sequence). This CDR3 has 13 residues.

V usage is TRBV10-3 and J usage is TRBJ2-5, with D possibly matching TRBD1 (6 bases). Germline loops: CDR1 ENHRY, CDR2 SYGVKD. Trimming cost V 4 bases and J 5 bases, with 23 bases left between them. CDR3 length: 17 residues. The CDR3 reads CAISGPQGNFKGETQYF. The CDR3 DNA reads TGTGCCATCAGTGGTCCACAGGGAAATTTTAAAGGGGAGACCCAGTACTTC.

This clone was detected only a few times. The CDR3 bases are TGTGCCAGTAGTCCCCACACGCCCCCTAGCGGGGCTTACAATGAGCAGTTCTTC. It codes for CASSPHTPPSGAYNEQFF. This chain uses TRBV19 with TRBJ2-1; 9 bases are a match to TRBD2. Germline V gene sequence: CDR1 LNHDA, CDR2 SQIVND (reference sequence). CDR3 length: 18 amino acids. V was clipped by 5 bases and J by 4 bases; unmatched bases: 15.

The CDR3 reads CASSLASSQGATDTQYF. In DNA, the CDR3 is TGTGCCAGCAGTTTAGCTTCGTCACAGGGGGCCACAGATACGCAGTATTTT. The rearrangement uses TRBV28 and TRBJ2-3, with 9 bases fitting TRBD1. V lost 2 bases, J lost 2 bases, and 8 bases stayed unmatched. This CDR3 contains 17 residues. Germline CDR1 is MDHEN and CDR2 is SYDVKM.

J is TRBJ1-6 and V is TRBV30; D is undetermined. This CDR3 spans 18 amino acids. V lost 3 bases and J 0 bases, leaving 18 bases between the germline ends. The V gene's germline CDR1 is GTSNPN and CDR2 SVGIG (reference sequence). The CDR3 region has the DNA TGTGCCTGGAGCCTCTTCGCCCCCGGGTTCTCCTATAATTCACCCCTCCACTTT. This codes for CAWSLFAPGFSYNSPLHF.

The rearrangement links TRBV7-9 to TRBJ2-2; possibly TRBD2 for D (7 bases). Trimming removed 7 bases from V and 2 bases from J, with 20 bases in between. Germline CDR1 reads SEHNR; CDR2 reads FQNEAQ (reference sequence). This CDR3 comprises 17 residues. The CDR3, as DNA: TGTGCCAGCAAGGGGGGCATCAGAGCGGGAAACACCGGGGAGCTGTTTTTT. It translates to CASKGGIRAGNTGELFF.

The gene calls are TRBV5-1 and TRBJ2-3; no definite D call. The CDR3 runs to 13 residues. From germline, CDR1 is SGHRS and CDR2 YFSETQ. Trimming left V 5 bases short and J 3 bases short, with 10 bases between. CDR3 region: CASSSVTTDTQYF. Written as DNA, the CDR3 is TGCGCCAGCAGTTCCGTGACTACAGATACGCAGTATTTT.

The V call is TRBV7-6, the J call TRBJ1-6, with D uncertain. The CDR3 runs to 13 residues. The germline gives CDR1 SGHVS, CDR2 FNYEAQ. Trimming cost V 1 base and J 8 bases, with 6 bases left between them. CDR3: CASSLGLDSPLHF. In DNA form, the CDR3 reads TGTGCCAGCAGCTTAGGGCTGGATTCACCCCTCCACTTT.

The V and J genes are TRBV2 and TRBJ1-5; the D is unclear. The CDR3 is 12 residues long. Germline CDR1 is SNHLY and CDR2 is FYNNEI. Trimming left V 2 bases short and J 9 bases short, with 8 bases between. The CDR3 DNA is TGTGCCAGCAGTGAATCCCGCGGGCCCCAGCATTTT. Its translation: CASSESRGPQHF.

This chain connects TRBV13 to TRBJ1-1; D possibly corresponds to TRBD1 (6 bases). Germline CDR1 reads PRHDT; CDR2 reads FYEKMQ (reference sequence). The CDR3 covers 15 residues. Between the trimmed V and J ends, which lost 1 base and 4 bases, there was a span of 13 bases. CDR3 sequence reads: CASSLDRGGGTEAFF. CDR3 DNA: TGTGCCAGCAGCTTAGATCGGGGAGGGGGCACTGAAGCTTTCTTT.

The gene calls are TRBV13 and TRBJ1-1; 8 bases are shared with TRBD1. The CDR3 extends over 16 amino acids. With 5 bases clipped from V and 4 bases from J, the junction kept 12 bases outside the gene matches. Germline V gives CDR1 PRHDT, CDR2 FYEKMQ (reference sequence). The CDR3 region has the DNA TGTGCCAGCAGCCCCCGGGGAACAGGGGGTCGCACTGAAGCTTTCTTT. It is translated as CASSPRGTGGRTEAFF.

The rearrangement joins TRBV19 to TRBJ2-3, with 8 bases fitting TRBD1. V lost 1 base and J lost 3; bases outside the gene matches: 3. Germline loops: CDR1 LNHDA, CDR2 SQIVND (reference sequence). The CDR3 is made up of 15 amino acids. CDR3 sequence reads: CASSIGQGATDTQYF. The CDR3 DNA is TGTGCCAGTAGTATAGGTCAGGGGGCAACAGATACGCAGTATTTT.

CDR3 DNA: TGTGCCAGTCAGACTAGCGGGGGGGCGAGAGAGACCCAGTACTTC. Its protein product is CASQTSGGARETQYF. The chain joins TRBV28 to TRBJ2-5, with TRBD2 matching over 14 bases. The germline gives CDR1 MDHEN, CDR2 SYDVKM. The V gene end was trimmed by 9 bases and the J gene end by 4 bases; junction bases not matched to a gene: 7. CDR3 length: 15 amino acids.

The chain combines TRBV30 with TRBJ2-1; 8 nucleotides align to TRBD2. The CDR3 is made up of 18 amino acids. The germline CDR1 and CDR2 sequences are GTSNPN and SVGIG (reference sequence). Unmatched junction bases numbered 15, after V lost 5 bases and J lost 0 bases. Here the CDR3 DNA reads TGTGCCTGGGGGAGCGGAGCGGGGGCCCGATTCTCCTACAATGAGCAGTTCTTC. Protein sequence: CAWGSGAGARFSYNEQFF.

The rearrangement uses TRBV28 and TRBJ2-1, with D possibly being TRBD1 (5 bases). The germline V gene has CDR1 MDHEN and CDR2 SYDVKM. The CDR3 covers 15 residues. Trimming cost V 3 bases and J 6 bases, with 15 bases left between them. The CDR3 region has the DNA TGTGCCAGCAGTTTTGAGCAGGGAAGGGCCAATGAGCAGTTCTTC. This sequence encodes CASSFEQGRANEQFF.

CDR3 in amino acids: CASISQNPNQPQHF. The CDR3 DNA sequence: TGTGCCAGCATCAGTCAAAATCCCAATCAGCCCCAGCATTTT. The chain joins TRBV6-1 to TRBJ1-5; D call uncertain. Trimming left V 7 bases short and J 3 bases short, with 13 bases between. There are 14 residues in the CDR3. Germline V CDR1 and CDR2: MNHNS, SASEGT.

The chain couples TRBV9 to TRBJ2-1, with 8 nucleotides matching TRBD1. Looked up from germline, CDR1 is SGDLS and CDR2 is YYNGEE. This CDR3 is built from 14 residues. V lost 4 bases to trimming and J lost 5 bases; unmatched junction nucleotides: 5. The CDR3 reads CASSMTGANNEQFF. The CDR3 region has the DNA TGTGCCAGCAGCATGACAGGGGCCAACAATGAGCAGTTCTTC. The variable domain in full, with the rest retrieved from reference TRBV9 and TRBJ2-1, is DSGVTQTPKHLITATGQRVTLRCSPRSGDLSVYWYQQSLDQGLQFLIQYYNGEERAKGNILERFSAQQFPDLHSELNLSSLELGDSALYFCASSMTGANNEQFFGPGTRLTVL.

The chain combines TRBV11-2 with TRBJ1-1; the D is unclear. Germline V gene data show CDR1 as SGHAT and CDR2 as FQNNGV. V gave up 11 bases and J gave up 1 base, with 11 bases separating them. The CDR3 loop spans 12 amino acids. CDR3 amino acids: CADGVSNTEAFF. The CDR3 coding sequence is TGTGCCGACGGGGTGTCGAACACTGAAGCTTTCTTT.